This TCR beta chain emerged from a study of patients and donors after allogeneic stem cell transplantation. Each CDR3 protein is one row after TCRdb ran MiXCR on the RT-PCR reads. Among about 400,000 distinct CDR3 sequences, approximately 16% were seen once, and the ten largest hold 7.2%. V lost 7 bases, J lost 3 bases, and 10 bases stayed unmatched. The CDR3 loop spans 15 amino acids. Germline lookup yields CDR1 SEHNR and CDR2 FQNEAQ (reference sequence). Sequences were obtained from blood, either unsorted or a sorted T cell fraction (not recorded which). This chain uses TRBV7-9 with TRBJ2-3; 7 bases map to TRBD2. This sequence was found in a human donor who was either an allogeneic HSCT recipient or a stem cell or donor lymphocyte infusion donor (not recorded which). It is not recorded whose cells these are; they may come from a transplant donor. The CDR3 here is CASKRERGGTDTQYF. CDR3 DNA: TGTGCCAGCAAACGGGAGCGGGGCGGTACAGATACGCAGTATTTT.